This passage covers 26 T cell receptor beta chains from one sample sequenced in a study of blood T cell repertoires in COVID-19 (dated by TCRdb to the early 2020s). Library preparation employed the immunoSEQ multiplex PCR assay. TCRdb holds this immuneACCESS table with in-frame rearrangements only. Some clones are missing; in checked studies, unresolved V genes explain under half, and the rest has no known cause. The sample data list some 340,000 clones, and around four fifths of these were observed just once. Of the sample, 2.5% to 3% is held by the ten largest clones. Sequences were obtained from peripheral blood. All receptors derive from a man aged 25-45 years with active or convalescent COVID-19.

This clone occurred a few times. This chain links TRBV5-6 with TRBJ2-5; 10 positions agree with TRBD1. CDR1 and CDR2 from the germline V gene are SGHDT and YYEEEE. V was pared by 0 bases and J by 9 bases, with 5 bases of the junction left unmatched. The CDR3 is made up of 14 amino acids. DNA for the CDR3: TGTGCCAGCAGCTTGGCCGGGGACAGGGGCCCCCAGTACTTC. Amino acids: CASSLAGDRGPQYF.

The chain recombines TRBV7-2 with TRBJ1-3; weak D call: TRBD1 (5 bases). V was pared by 3 bases and J by 4 bases, with 10 bases between. Per germline, CDR1 SGHTA and CDR2 FQGNSA. The CDR3 loop spans 14 amino acids. CDR3: CASSFGGGGNTIYF. In DNA form, the CDR3 reads TGTGCCAGCAGCTTCGGTGGGGGGGGAAACACCATATATTTT.

The chain is built from TRBV7-6 and TRBJ1-4, with D uncertain. The germline V gene encodes CDR1 SGHVS and CDR2 FNYEAQ. This CDR3 is 15 amino acids long. Trimming took off 6 bases at V and 10 bases at J, with 21 bases between the two ends. The CDR3 nucleotides are TGTGCCAGCAGTCAAGTCGACTCGGCCAGAGGAAAACTGTTTTTT. This gives the protein CASSQVDSARGKLFF.

The V call is TRBV7-9, the J call TRBJ2-7, with D unresolved. Trimming shortened V by 1 base and J by 7 bases, and 5 bases separated the two germline ends. Germline assignment: CDR1 SEHNR and CDR2 FQNEAQ (reference sequence). This CDR3 comprises 11 residues. The CDR3 DNA reads TGTGCCAGCAGCTTAGAACAGGAGCAGTACTTC. Translating gives CASSLEQEQYF.

The chain employs TRBV30 and TRBJ1-1; TRBD1 matches at 11 bases. V trimming: 7 bases; J trimming: 4 bases; junction bases outside the gene matches: 11. This CDR3 spans 15 amino acids. Germline-derived CDR1 and CDR2 are GTSNPN and SVGIG (reference sequence). Here the CDR3 DNA reads TGTGCCTTAAGAGGGACAGGGGGTACCGGCACTGAAGCTTTCTTT. Protein: CALRGTGGTGTEAFF.

The genes are TRBV11-3 and TRBJ1-4; 7 positions match TRBD1. Trimming cost V 5 bases and J 8 bases; bases outside gene matches: 8. The germline gives CDR1 SGHNT, CDR2 YENEEA. The CDR3 totals 14 residues. CDR3 loop: CASSPARDREKLFF. The CDR3 nucleotides read TGTGCCAGCAGCCCCGCCCGGGACAGAGAAAAACTGTTTTTT. Looking up the rest from reference TRBV11-3 and TRBJ1-4 gives the full variable domain: EAGVVQSPRYKIIEKKQPVAFWCNPISGHNTLYWYLQNLGQGPELLIRYENEEAVDDSQLPKDRFSAERLKGVDSTLKIQPAELGDSAVYLCASSPARDREKLFFGSGTQLSVL.

The genes are TRBV7-9 and TRBJ2-1, with 10 bases aligning to TRBD1. The CDR3 covers 18 residues. With V trimmed by 0 bases and J by 1 base, 6 bases remained unmatched. Germline values: CDR1 SEHNR, CDR2 FQNEAQ (reference sequence). The CDR3 protein is CASSLAVRGQGSYNEQFF. The DNA for the CDR3 is TGTGCCAGCAGCTTAGCGGTTAGGGGACAGGGGTCCTACAATGAGCAGTTCTTC. Drawing the rest from reference TRBV7-9 and TRBJ2-1, the complete variable domain is DTGVSQNPRHKITKRGQNVTFRCDPISEHNRLYWYRQTLGQGPEFLTYFQNEAQLEKSRLLSDRFSAERPKGSFSTLEIQRTEQGDSAMYLCASSLAVRGQGSYNEQFFGPGTRLTVL.

The chain combines TRBV2 with TRBJ1-6; no firm D call. The CDR3 has 17 residues. V was cut by 7 bases and J by 0 bases, with 16 bases left in between. Germline CDR1 SNHLY, CDR2 FYNNEI. CDR3 loop: CASTWWERSSYNSPLHF. Written as DNA, the CDR3 is TGTGCCAGCACCTGGTGGGAGCGGAGCTCCTATAATTCACCCCTCCACTTT.

The V call is TRBV6-5, the J call TRBJ1-4; tentatively, D is TRBD1 (5 bases). Trimming removed 7 bases at V and 6 bases at J, with 15 bases between. Germline values: CDR1 MNHEY, CDR2 SVGAGI. This CDR3 is 14 amino acids long. The CDR3 reads CASTLGRDDEKLFF. DNA of the CDR3: TGTGCCAGCACCCTCGGGAGGGACGATGAAAAACTGTTTTTT.

For the CDR3, the DNA is TGTGCCAGCAGCACCCCTAGGAGGGTGACTGGGGAAAAACTGTTTTTT. Translation: CASSTPRRVTGEKLFF. This rearrangement joins TRBV28 to TRBJ1-4; D unclear. V gave up 6 bases and J gave up 8 bases, with 22 bases separating them. The CDR3 is 16 amino acids. Per germline, CDR1 MDHEN and CDR2 SYDVKM.

The chain recombines TRBV6-5 with TRBJ2-3; TRBD2 is a possible D gene (7 bases). There are 15 residues in the CDR3. The germline V gene encodes CDR1 MNHEY and CDR2 SVGAGI. V lost 10 bases and J 4 bases, leaving 21 bases between the germline ends. The chain's CDR3 is CATIRGGGRADTQYF. CDR3 in DNA: TGTGCCACCATACGAGGGGGAGGGCGGGCAGATACGCAGTATTTT.

The V and J genes are TRBV6-4 and TRBJ2-1; 7 nucleotides align to TRBD1. This CDR3 has 16 amino acids. J lost 1 base, V lost 6 bases, and 9 bases had no gene match. Germline CDR1 reads MRHNA; CDR2 reads SNTAGT. CDR3 region: CASSPRQGSSYNEQFF. The CDR3 DNA sequence: TGTGCCAGCAGCCCCCGACAGGGTAGTTCCTACAATGAGCAGTTCTTC.

This chain uses TRBV5-4 with TRBJ1-4; 7 bases line up with TRBD1. The germline gives CDR1 SGHNT, CDR2 YYREEE (reference sequence). V shed 4 bases and J 6 bases; nucleotides not matched to a gene: 6. The CDR3 runs to 14 residues. The CDR3 DNA reads TGTGCCAGCAGCCGACAGGGCGGGGATGAAAAACTGTTTTTT. Protein sequence: CASSRQGGDEKLFF. The whole variable domain, filled in from reference TRBV5-4 and TRBJ1-4, reads ETGVTQSPTHLIKTRGQQVTLRCSSQSGHNTVSWYQQALGQGPQFIFQYYREEENGRGNFPPRFSGLQFPNYSSELNVNALELDDSALYLCASSRQGGDEKLFFGSGTQLSVL.

The chain joins TRBV5-6 to TRBJ2-2, with 9 bases lining up with TRBD2. V shed 5 bases, J shed 2 bases, and the junction held 4 bases outside the gene matches. CDR1 and CDR2 (germline): SGHDT, YYEEEE. The CDR3 has 15 residues. The CDR3 bases are TGTGCCAGCAGTAGCGGGGGATTTAACACCGGGGAGCTGTTTTTT. This translates into CASSSGGFNTGELFF.

The gene calls are TRBV6-2 or TRBV6-3 and TRBJ2-3; weak D call: TRBD2 (6 bases). Between the trimmed V and J ends, which lost 0 bases and 1 base, there was a span of 11 bases. This CDR3 contains 16 residues. CDR1 is MNHEY and CDR2 is SVGEGT in the germline V gene. The chain's CDR3 is CASSYSPGGGTDTQYF. CDR3 sequence (DNA): TGTGCCAGCAGTTACTCCCCTGGCGGGGGCACAGATACGCAGTATTTT.

In this sample, this clone turned up once. The chain combines TRBV28 with TRBJ1-5, with D possibly being TRBD1 (6 bases). The CDR3 is 15 amino acids. V was shortened by 3 bases and J by 2 bases, with 11 bases between the two germline ends. CDR1 is MDHEN and CDR2 is SYDVKM in the germline V gene. CDR3 sequence (DNA): TGTGCCAGCAGTTTTGCGGGGGGCGGCAATCAGCCCCAGCATTTT. The encoded protein is CASSFAGGGNQPQHF.

The chain joins TRBV3-1 (or the pseudogene TRBV3-2) to TRBJ2-7, with 14 bases aligning to TRBD2. The germline CDR1 and CDR2 sequences are LGHDT and YNNKEL (reference sequence). The trim removed 1 base at V and 6 bases at J, leaving 2 bases unmatched. The CDR3 runs to 15 residues. In nucleotides, the CDR3 is TGTGCCAGCAGCCAAGGACTAGCGGGAGGGCGCGAGCAGTACTTC. It encodes CASSQGLAGGREQYF.

The V call is TRBV24-1, the J call TRBJ2-2, with D possibly matching TRBD2 (7 bases). Trimming pared 4 bases from V and 6 bases from J, leaving 20 bases between. CDR3 size: 17 residues. Germline V gene data show CDR1 as KGHDR and CDR2 as SFDVKD. In DNA, the CDR3 is TGTGCCACCAGTGACAGGGGAGGGAGACATCCATCCGGGGAGCTGTTTTTT. Its translation: CATSDRGGRHPSGELFF.

The chain has TRBV5-1 and TRBJ1-2; 9 bases fit TRBD1. Unmatched junction bases numbered 2, after V lost 2 bases and J lost 0 bases. Germline-derived CDR1 and CDR2 are SGHRS and YFSETQ. This CDR3 region has 15 residues. The CDR3 is CASSFDRGANYGYTF. CDR3 sequence (DNA): TGCGCCAGCAGCTTCGACAGGGGGGCTAACTATGGCTACACCTTC. Full variable domain (outside the CDR3, taken from reference TRBV5-1 and TRBJ1-2): KAGVTQTPRYLIKTRGQQVTLSCSPISGHRSVSWYQQTPGQGLQFLFEYFSETQRNKGNFPGRFSGRQFSNSRSEMNVSTLELGDSALYLCASSFDRGANYGYTFGSGTRLTVV.

The chain combines TRBV5-1 with TRBJ2-7; D remains ambiguous. This CDR3 region has 14 residues. Trimming took 0 bases from V and 7 from J, leaving 14 bases between them. Germline CDR1 SGHRS, CDR2 YFSETQ. Here the CDR3 DNA reads TGCGCCAGCAGCTTGGGAGCGTCCCGTTGGGAGCAGTACTTC. Its protein is CASSLGASRWEQYF.

This chain joins TRBV7-9 and TRBJ2-2; 8 bases agree with TRBD1. V dropped 5 bases and J dropped 1; count of bases not matched to a gene: 6. Germline CDR1 SEHNR, CDR2 FQNEAQ (reference sequence). The CDR3 covers 16 residues. CDR3 coding DNA: TGTGCCAGCAGCCCCTGGACAGGGATGAACACCGGGGAGCTGTTTTTT. This translates into CASSPWTGMNTGELFF.

This chain links TRBV5-1 with TRBJ1-2; 8 nucleotides line up with TRBD1. The J segment lost 7 bases and the V segment lost 3 bases, leaving 2 bases of the junction unmatched. The CDR3 runs to 12 residues. In germline, CDR1 is SGHRS, CDR2 YFSETQ. The CDR3 is CASSWTGRGYTF. The DNA of the CDR3 is TGCGCCAGCAGCTGGACAGGGCGTGGCTACACCTTC.

The J gene is TRBJ2-5, the V gene TRBV7-2; TRBD1 agrees at 7 bases. The CDR3 extends over 16 amino acids. Losses at the gene ends were 4 bases for V and 0 bases for J; bases not matched to a gene: 8. Germline CDR1 and CDR2: SGHTA and FQGNSA. CDR3 residues: CASSSSGQTHQETQYF. As DNA, the CDR3 is TGTGCCAGCAGCTCATCGGGACAGACTCACCAAGAGACCCAGTACTTC.

To note about this clone: This sample includes further DNA sequences coding for the same CDR3. The J gene is TRBJ1-1, the V gene TRBV30; possibly TRBD1 for D (5 bases). The ends were cut back, 2 bases at V and 5 bases at J, with 12 bases in the middle. The CDR3 contains 13 residues. The V gene's germline CDR1 is GTSNPN and CDR2 SVGIG (reference sequence). CDR3 in amino acids: CAWSKGARTEAFF. Written as DNA, the CDR3 is TGTGCCTGGAGTAAAGGGGCGAGGACTGAAGCTTTCTTT.

This chain uses TRBV2 with TRBJ2-1, with 8 bases identical to TRBD1. Germline lookup yields CDR1 SNHLY and CDR2 FYNNEI. The CDR3 is 16 residues long. The junction had 14 bases not matched to a gene; V was cut back by 7 bases and J by 6 bases. As DNA, the CDR3 is TGTGCCAGCACAGGACAGGGCCCCCCTTTTGGCAATGAGCAGTTCTTC. It translates to CASTGQGPPFGNEQFF.

This chain joins TRBV12-5 and TRBJ1-6; the D is unclear. Deletions cut 6 bases from V and 0 bases from J, with 9 bases between. The CDR3 spans 15 residues. Germline CDR1 and CDR2: LGHNT and FRNRAP. CDR3 loop: CASGLMSSYNSPLHF. CDR3 in DNA: TGTGCTAGTGGCCTAATGAGCTCCTATAATTCACCCCTCCACTTT.